This T cell receptor (beta chain) was recorded in a study of response to subunit inactivated influenza vaccine. Study results and caveats: Authors proposed each seasonal influenza vaccination draws in few new T cells.

TCRdb called the RT-PCR reads again in MiXCR, with one record for every CDR3 protein. Of hundreds of thousands of distinct CDR3 sequences listed, 6% to 9% are singletons. Germline loops: CDR1 MNHNS, CDR2 SASEGT. The trim removed 6 bases at V and 0 bases at J, leaving 4 bases unmatched. The CDR3 covers 14 residues. Points on this clonotype: Antigen: not known.

The clonotype was recovered from a man in his fifties or sixties who received an inactivated influenza vaccine. The source material was PBMCs from blood, sampled about 24 months after vaccination. The rearrangement uses TRBV6-1 and TRBJ1-1; 7 bases match TRBD1. The CDR3 reads CASRPGQLNTEAFF. CDR3 DNA: TGTGCCAGCAGGCCGGGACAGCTGAACACTGAAGCTTTCTTT.